One sample yielded the 11 T cell receptor beta chains listed below, sequenced in a study of cytotoxic CD8 clonotypes in ibrutinib-treated CLL. The protocol was immunoSEQ multiplex PCR, while the TCRdb copy is restricted to in-frame clones and leaves out a portion. The sample holds around 200,000 clones, 70% to 75% seen once. The input for sequencing was PBMCs, taken after 12 months of ibrutinib treatment. The source is a human donor with chronic lymphocytic leukemia.

V is TRBV23-1 and J is TRBJ2-1, with D perhaps matching TRBD2 (5 bases). TRBV23-1 is sorted into the ORF group, with uncertain function. Trimming cost V 3 bases and J 10 bases, with 16 bases left between them. This CDR3 region has 14 residues. The CDR3 sequence is CASSHPGLGCEQFF. The CDR3 DNA is TGCGCCAGCAGTCACCCTGGACTCGGTTGCGAGCAGTTCTTC.

This clone has a handful of counts. The chain carries TRBV18 and TRBJ2-7; weak D call: TRBD2 (6 bases). The CDR3 spans 14 residues. Germline V gives CDR1 KGHSH, CDR2 LQKENI. Trimming pared 6 bases from V and 4 bases from J, leaving 16 bases between. CDR3 protein: CASSTGQEGYEQYF. As DNA, the CDR3 is TGTGCCAGCTCCACCGGGCAGGAGGGATACGAGCAGTACTTC.

This clone is a singleton in its sample. The V call is TRBV29-1, the J call TRBJ2-1; D remains unclear. Looked up from germline, CDR1 is SQVTM and CDR2 is ANQGSEA. There are 14 residues in the CDR3. V was trimmed by 5 bases and J by 0 bases, leaving 11 bases between them. CDR3 in amino acids: CSVSVVSSYNEQFF. The CDR3 DNA reads as TGCAGCGTTTCGGTCGTGAGCTCCTACAATGAGCAGTTCTTC.

The rearrangement joins TRBV18 to TRBJ2-5; the match to TRBD1 covers 8 bases. Germline V CDR1 and CDR2: KGHSH, LQKENI. Losses at the gene ends were 2 bases for V and 4 bases for J; bases not matched to a gene: 9. The CDR3 contains 16 residues. The CDR3 DNA follows: TGTGCCAGCTCACCATCAGGACAGGGAAGGGGAGAGACCCAGTACTTC. It codes for CASSPSGQGRGETQYF.

The V gene is TRBV5-1, the J gene TRBJ2-7; the match to TRBD1 covers 8 bases. This CDR3 spans 15 amino acids. Germline assignment: CDR1 SGHRS and CDR2 YFSETQ. Trimming cost V 4 bases and J 5 bases; bases outside gene matches: 11. DNA of the CDR3: TGCGCCAGCAGCCTTAAACCGACAGGGGCGGACGAGCAGTACTTC. This translates into CASSLKPTGADEQYF.

This sequence joins TRBV7-2 and TRBJ1-2; 8 bases are shared with TRBD1. Germline CDR1 reads SGHTA; CDR2 reads FQGNSA. Trimming took 1 base from V and 8 from J; bases not matched to a gene: 9. This CDR3 is built from 15 residues. The CDR3, as DNA: TGTGCCAGCAGCTTAGAATACAGGGGGGTGAGCGGCTACACCTTC. Residues: CASSLEYRGVSGYTF.

Here the CDR3 DNA reads TGTGCCGGGTCAATCTCTGGAAACACCATATATTTT. Translated, it gives CAGSISGNTIYF. J is TRBJ1-3 and V is TRBV30; D is uncertain. This CDR3 comprises 12 residues. Germline assignment: CDR1 GTSNPN and CDR2 SVGIG (reference sequence). Trimming removed 8 bases at V and 0 bases at J, with 8 bases between.

The V call is TRBV5-6, the J call TRBJ2-1; D not certain. Trimming shortened V by 1 base and J by 0 bases, and 8 bases separated the two germline ends. The germline gives CDR1 SGHDT, CDR2 YYEEEE. The CDR3 sequence is 15 residues long. CDR3 DNA sequence: TGTGCCAGCAGCTTGTATAGGAGCTCCTACAATGAGCAGTTCTTC. Protein: CASSLYRSSYNEQFF.

This clone was observed a few times. The rearrangement uses TRBV5-1 and TRBJ2-1; tentatively, D is TRBD1 or TRBD2 (6 bases each). The CDR3 is made up of 16 amino acids. Per the germline V gene, CDR1 is SGHRS and CDR2 is YFSETQ. V was cut by 3 bases and J by 0 bases, with 13 bases left in between. The CDR3 region is CASSYGGPSSYNEQFF. CDR3 bases: TGCGCCAGCAGCTACGGGGGCCCAAGCTCCTACAATGAGCAGTTCTTC.

The chain is built from TRBV27 and TRBJ2-4; D possibly corresponds to TRBD1 (6 bases). The germline gives CDR1 MNHEY, CDR2 SMNVEV (reference sequence). Trimming left V 4 bases short and J 2 bases short, with 12 bases between. This CDR3 region has 15 residues. CDR3 nucleotide sequence: TGTGCCAGCAGTTACGGGACAACAACCAAAAACATTCAGTACTTC. Translated, it gives CASSYGTTTKNIQYF.

The rearrangement joins TRBV18 to TRBJ1-2; no clear D gene. Looked up from germline, CDR1 is KGHSH and CDR2 is LQKENI. This CDR3 region has 11 residues. V was cut by 3 bases and J by 8 bases, with 7 bases left in between. In DNA, the CDR3 is TGTGCCAGCTCACCCGGGGAAGGCTACACCTTC. Its protein is CASSPGEGYTF.